This T cell receptor beta chain appears in the sequencing data of a study of cytomegalovirus exposure and HLA in healthy donors. Study in general: Roughly 80 million unique TCRs from HLA-typed donors made up an early data release. Overall study results and limits: Across donors, most TCRs were seen rarely, yet some public ones were widespread. Upon later analysis, TCR association rates were observed to vary by HLA locus, being highest for DRB1 and lowest for HLA-C. Segments of the TCR beta V type were, in most cases, productive about 87% or about 30% of the time in an earlier analysis.

A multiplex PCR was run with 60 Vbeta primers and 13 Jbeta primers. Clones were read by immunoSEQ multiplex PCR, and TCRdb kept only the in-frame ones, dropping some. The top ten clones hold roughly 0.24% of a sample with 150,000 to 200,000 clones, about 90% of them seen once. As concerns this clone: Its matching antigen is unknown.

From germline, CDR1 is SGDLS and CDR2 YYNGEE. V was trimmed by 0 bases and J by 9 bases, leaving 13 bases between them. CDR3 length: 14 amino acids. The clonotype was recovered from a girl in the first two years of life in good health and CMV-seronegative. The source material was PBMCs. The V gene is TRBV9, the J gene TRBJ2-1, with D possibly matching TRBD1 (5 bases). The CDR3 bases are TGTGCCAGCAGCGTAGGGGGCAGGCATGGTGAGCAGTTCTTC. It yields the protein CASSVGGRHGEQFF.